The clone carrying this T cell receptor (beta chain) showed up many times. Its antigen remains unknown. This sample is part of a study of T-cell reconstitution after alpha-beta-depleted transplantation in children. Study results and caveats: Surviving recipient cells, namely T cells and thymic progenitors, were the source of high day-60 TCRbeta diversity in some patients. T-cell counts and diversity at one year following transplant were attributed mainly to newly produced T cells.

Unique molecular identifiers were used in preparing the TCRbeta library. Using its own MiXCR run on the PCR reads, TCRdb lists one record per CDR3 protein. The sample lists 100,000 or so distinct CDR3 sequences, roughly 7.2% seen once, with roughly 17% in the top ten. There are 13 residues in the CDR3. Germline V gene data show CDR1 as SGHRS and CDR2 as YFSETQ. V was pared by 0 bases and J by 5 bases, with 6 bases between. V usage is TRBV5-1 and J usage is TRBJ1-5; D is unclear. The origin of this receptor is a boy aged 2 to 9 with acute lymphoblastic leukemia, due to receive a stem cell transplant. Sequenced material: PBMCs, taken before TCRalphabeta/CD19-depleted stem cell transplant. The CDR3 DNA follows: TGCGCCAGCAGCTTGGGTCGAGATCAGCCCCAGCATTTT. Protein product: CASSLGRDQPQHF.